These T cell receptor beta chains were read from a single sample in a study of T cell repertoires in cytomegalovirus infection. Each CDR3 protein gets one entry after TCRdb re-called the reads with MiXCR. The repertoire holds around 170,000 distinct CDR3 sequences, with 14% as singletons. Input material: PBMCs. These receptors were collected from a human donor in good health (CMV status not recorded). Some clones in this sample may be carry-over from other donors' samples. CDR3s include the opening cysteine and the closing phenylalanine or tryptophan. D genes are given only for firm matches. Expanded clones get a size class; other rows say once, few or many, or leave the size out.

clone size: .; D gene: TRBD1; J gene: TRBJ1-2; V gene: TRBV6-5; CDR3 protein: CASSYSRGTGEGNGYTF; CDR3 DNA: TGTGCCAGCAGTTACTCGAGAGGTACAGGGGAAGGAAATGGCTACACCTTC
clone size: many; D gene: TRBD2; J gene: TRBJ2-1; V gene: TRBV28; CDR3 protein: CASSSTSGTYNEQFF; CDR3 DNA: TGTGCCAGCAGTTCTACTAGCGGTACCTACAATGAGCAGTTCTTC
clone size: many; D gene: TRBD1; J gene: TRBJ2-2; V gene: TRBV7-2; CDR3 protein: CASSHGQGANTGELFF; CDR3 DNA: TGTGCCAGCAGCCACGGACAGGGGGCGAACACCGGGGAGCTGTTTTTT
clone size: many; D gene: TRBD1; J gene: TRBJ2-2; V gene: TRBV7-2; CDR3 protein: CASSTGTGGTGELFF; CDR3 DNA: TGTGCCAGCAGCACCGGGACAGGGGGCACCGGGGAGCTGTTTTTT
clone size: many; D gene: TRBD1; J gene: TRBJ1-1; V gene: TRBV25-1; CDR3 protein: CASSGPGTAEAFF; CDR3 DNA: TGTGCCAGCAGTGGACCCGGGACAGCTGAAGCTTTCTTT
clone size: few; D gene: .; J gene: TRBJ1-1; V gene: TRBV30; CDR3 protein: CAQQPGGTEAFF; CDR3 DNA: TGTGCCCAGCAGCCCGGGGGCACTGAAGCTTTCTTT
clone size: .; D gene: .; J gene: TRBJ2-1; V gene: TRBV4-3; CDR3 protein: CASSQNLLAYTAQFF; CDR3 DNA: TGCGCCAGCAGCCAAAACCTACTAGCCTACACTGCGCAGTTCTTC
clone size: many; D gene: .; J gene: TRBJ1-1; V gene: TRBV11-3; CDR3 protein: CASSPGGGRNTEAFF; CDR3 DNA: TGTGCCAGCAGCCCAGGAGGTGGGCGGAACACTGAAGCTTTCTTT
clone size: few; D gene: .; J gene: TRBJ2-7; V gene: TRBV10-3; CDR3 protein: CAISSLGYEQYF; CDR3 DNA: TGTGCCATCAGCTCTTTGGGCTACGAGCAGTACTTC
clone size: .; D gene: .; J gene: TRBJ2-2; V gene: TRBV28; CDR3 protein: CASSFIREAGELFF; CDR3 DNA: TGTGCCAGCAGTTTTATCAGGGAAGCCGGGGAGCTGTTTTTT
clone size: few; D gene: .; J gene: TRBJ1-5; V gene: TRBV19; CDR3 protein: CASRPRRGIQPQHF; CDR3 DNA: TGTGCCAGTAGGCCTCGAAGGGGAATCCAGCCCCAGCATTTT
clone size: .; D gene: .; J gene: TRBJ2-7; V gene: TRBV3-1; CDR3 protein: CASSQGRAYEQYF; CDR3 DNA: TGTGCCAGCAGCCAAGGCAGAGCCTACGAGCAGTACTTC
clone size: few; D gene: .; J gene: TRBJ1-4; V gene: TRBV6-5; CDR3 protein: CASSYRPTGFNEKLFF; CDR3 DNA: TGTGCCAGCAGTTACAGGCCGACAGGCTTTAATGAAAAACTGTTTTTT
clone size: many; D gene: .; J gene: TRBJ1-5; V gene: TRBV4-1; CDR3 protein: CASSQLQGNQPQHF; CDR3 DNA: TGCGCCAGCAGCCAATTACAGGGAAATCAGCCCCAGCATTTT
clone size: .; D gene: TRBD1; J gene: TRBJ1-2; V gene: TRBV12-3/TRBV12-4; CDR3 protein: CASSRTGGYGYTF; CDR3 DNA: TGTGCCAGCAGCCGGACAGGGGGCTATGGCTACACCTTC
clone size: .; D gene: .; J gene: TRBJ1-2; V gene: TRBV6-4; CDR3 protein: CASRATGNYGYTF; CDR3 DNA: TGTGCCAGCAGGGCCACAGGGAACTATGGCTACACCTTC
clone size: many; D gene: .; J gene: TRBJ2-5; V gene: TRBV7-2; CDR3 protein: CASSSPGGQETQYF; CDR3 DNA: TGTGCCAGCAGCTCCCCTGGGGGGCAAGAGACCCAGTACTTC
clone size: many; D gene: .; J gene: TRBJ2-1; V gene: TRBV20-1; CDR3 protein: CSATKDSNSYNEQFF; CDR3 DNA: TGCAGTGCAACTAAGGACAGCAATTCCTACAATGAGCAGTTCTTC
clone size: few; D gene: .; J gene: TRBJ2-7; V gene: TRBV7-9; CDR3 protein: CASSDAGVGEQYF; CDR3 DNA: TGTGCCAGCAGCGACGCCGGGGTTGGCGAGCAGTACTTC
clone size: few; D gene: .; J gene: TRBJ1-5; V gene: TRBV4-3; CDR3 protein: CASSQDSASGGQPQHF; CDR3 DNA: TGCGCCAGCAGCCAAGACTCGGCGTCAGGCGGCCAGCCCCAGCATTTT
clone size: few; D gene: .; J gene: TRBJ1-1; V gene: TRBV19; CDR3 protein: CASSIAGQRDTEAFF; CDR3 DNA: TGTGCCAGTAGTATCGCCGGGCAACGGGACACTGAAGCTTTCTTT
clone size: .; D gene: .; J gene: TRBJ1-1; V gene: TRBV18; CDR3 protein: CASSGRGGNTEAFF; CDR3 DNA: TGTGCCAGCTCGGGCCGCGGCGGGAACACTGAAGCTTTCTTT
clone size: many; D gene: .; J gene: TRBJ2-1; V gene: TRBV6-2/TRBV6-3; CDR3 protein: CASSRPSEQFF; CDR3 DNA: TGTGCCAGCAGTCGACCATCTGAGCAGTTCTTC
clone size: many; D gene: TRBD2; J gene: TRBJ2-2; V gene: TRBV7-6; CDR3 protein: CASSLQREANGELFF; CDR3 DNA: TGTGCCAGCAGCTTACAACGGGAGGCAAACGGGGAGCTGTTTTTT
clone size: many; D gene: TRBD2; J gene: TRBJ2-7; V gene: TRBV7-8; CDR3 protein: CASSLDLAADRYSYEQYF; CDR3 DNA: TGTGCCAGCAGCTTAGATCTAGCGGCAGACAGATACTCCTACGAGCAGTACTTC
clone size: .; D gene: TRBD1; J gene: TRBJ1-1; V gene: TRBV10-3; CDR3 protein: CAIRTQGALNTEAFF; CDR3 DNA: TGTGCCATCAGGACCCAGGGGGCCCTGAACACTGAAGCTTTCTTT
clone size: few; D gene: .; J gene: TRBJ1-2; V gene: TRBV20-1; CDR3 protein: CSVIDSYYGYTF; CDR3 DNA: TGCAGTGTCATCGACAGCTACTATGGCTACACCTTC
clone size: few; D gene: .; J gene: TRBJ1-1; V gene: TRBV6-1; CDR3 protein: CASSATGRNTEAFF; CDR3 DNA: TGTGCCAGCAGTGCTACAGGGAGGAACACTGAAGCTTTCTTT
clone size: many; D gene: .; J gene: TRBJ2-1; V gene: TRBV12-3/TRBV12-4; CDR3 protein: CASRGQRAYNEQFF; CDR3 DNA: TGTGCCAGCAGGGGCCAGCGGGCTTACAATGAGCAGTTCTTC
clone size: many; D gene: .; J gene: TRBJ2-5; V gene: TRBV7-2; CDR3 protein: CASSAPGLRTGETQYF; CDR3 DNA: TGTGCCAGCAGCGCACCGGGACTCAGGACGGGAGAGACCCAGTACTTC
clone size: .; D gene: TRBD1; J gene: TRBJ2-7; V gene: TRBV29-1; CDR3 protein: CSVGGTGARSYEQYF; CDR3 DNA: TGCAGCGTTGGGGGGACAGGGGCAAGAAGCTACGAGCAGTACTTC
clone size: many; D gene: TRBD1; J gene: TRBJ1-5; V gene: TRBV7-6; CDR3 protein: CASSQGAGNQPQHF; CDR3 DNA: TGTGCCAGCAGCCAGGGGGCCGGCAATCAGCCCCAGCATTTT
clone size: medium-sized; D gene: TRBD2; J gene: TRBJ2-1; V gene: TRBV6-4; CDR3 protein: CASSSSGGAIEQFF; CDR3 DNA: TGTGCCAGCAGTTCTAGCGGGGGGGCGATTGAGCAGTTCTTC
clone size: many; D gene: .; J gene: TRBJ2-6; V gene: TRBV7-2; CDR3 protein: CASSLYVGANVLTF; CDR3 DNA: TGTGCCAGCAGCTTATACGTGGGGGCCAACGTCCTGACTTTC
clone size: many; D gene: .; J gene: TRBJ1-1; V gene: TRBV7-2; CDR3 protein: CASSLAGVGTEAFF; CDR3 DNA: TGTGCCAGCAGCTTAGCAGGGGTTGGTACTGAAGCTTTCTTT
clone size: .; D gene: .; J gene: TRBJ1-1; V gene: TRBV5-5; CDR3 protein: CASSVKGGTEAFF; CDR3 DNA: TGTGCCAGCAGCGTTAAGGGAGGCACTGAAGCTTTCTTT
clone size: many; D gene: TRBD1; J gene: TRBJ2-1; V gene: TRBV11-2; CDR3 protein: CASSLYRDRAYNEQFF; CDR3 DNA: TGTGCCAGCAGCTTGTACCGGGACAGGGCTTACAATGAGCAGTTCTTC
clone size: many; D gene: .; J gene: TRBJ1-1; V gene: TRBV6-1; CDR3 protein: CASSPAWGGDTEAFF; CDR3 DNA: TGTGCCAGCAGTCCCGCTTGGGGGGGAGACACTGAAGCTTTCTTT
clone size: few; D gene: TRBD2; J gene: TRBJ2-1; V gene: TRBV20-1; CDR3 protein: CSAPAGLAFYNEQFF; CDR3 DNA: TGCAGTGCCCCCGCGGGACTAGCGTTTTACAATGAGCAGTTCTTC
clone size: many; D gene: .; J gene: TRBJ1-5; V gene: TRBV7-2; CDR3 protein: CASSLRGTSNQPQHF; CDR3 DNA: TGTGCCAGCAGCTTACGCGGGACAAGCAATCAGCCCCAGCATTTT
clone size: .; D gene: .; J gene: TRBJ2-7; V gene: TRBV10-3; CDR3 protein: CAISGTGTIYEQYF; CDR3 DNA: TGTGCCATCAGTGGAACCGGGACAATCTACGAGCAGTACTTC
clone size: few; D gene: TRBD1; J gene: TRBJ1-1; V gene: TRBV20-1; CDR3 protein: CSAIRDRGTEAFF; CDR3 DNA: TGCAGTGCTATCCGGGACAGAGGTACTGAAGCTTTCTTT
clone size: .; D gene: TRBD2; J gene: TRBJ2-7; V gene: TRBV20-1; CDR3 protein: CSATAGVRNEQYF; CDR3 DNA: TGCAGTGCCACAGCGGGAGTTAGGAACGAGCAGTACTTC
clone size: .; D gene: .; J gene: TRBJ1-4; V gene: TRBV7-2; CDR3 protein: CASSLVGGSEKLFF; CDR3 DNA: TGTGCCAGCAGCTTAGTCGGAGGGAGTGAAAAACTGTTTTTT
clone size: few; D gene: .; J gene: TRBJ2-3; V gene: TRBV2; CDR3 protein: CASRETGTDTQYF; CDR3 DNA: TGTGCCAGCAGGGAAACAGGCACAGATACGCAGTATTTT
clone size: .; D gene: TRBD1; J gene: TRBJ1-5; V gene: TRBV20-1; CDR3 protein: CSAGGDRGGQPQHF; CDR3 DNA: TGCAGTGCGGGGGGTGACAGGGGCGGGCAGCCCCAGCATTTT
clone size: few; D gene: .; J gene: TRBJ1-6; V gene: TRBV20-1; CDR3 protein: CSAIIGAASPLHF; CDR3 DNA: TGCAGTGCTATAATAGGGGCTGCTTCACCCCTCCACTTT
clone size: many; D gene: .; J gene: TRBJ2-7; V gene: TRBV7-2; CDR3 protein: CASSLSGGGVEQYF; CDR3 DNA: TGTGCCAGCAGCTTATCCGGAGGGGGGGTCGAGCAGTACTTC
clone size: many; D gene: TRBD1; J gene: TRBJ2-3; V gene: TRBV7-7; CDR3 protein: CASSRDRATDTQYF; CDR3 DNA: TGTGCTAGCAGCCGGGACAGGGCCACAGATACGCAGTATTTT
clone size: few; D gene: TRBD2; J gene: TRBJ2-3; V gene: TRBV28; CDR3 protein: CASSLSAGITDTQYF; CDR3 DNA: TGTGCCAGCAGCCTTTCAGCGGGAATCACAGATACGCAGTATTTT
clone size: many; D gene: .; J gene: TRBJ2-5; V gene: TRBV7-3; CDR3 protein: CASSLGQKETQYF; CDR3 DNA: TGTGCCAGCAGCTTAGGACAGAAAGAGACCCAGTACTTC
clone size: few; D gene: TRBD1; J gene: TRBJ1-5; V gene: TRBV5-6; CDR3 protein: CASSLGGTGLDQPQHF; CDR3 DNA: TGTGCCAGCAGCTTGGGCGGGACAGGGCTTGATCAGCCCCAGCATTTT
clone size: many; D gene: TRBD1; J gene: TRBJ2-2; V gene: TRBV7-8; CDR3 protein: CASSLRTQGPANTGELFF; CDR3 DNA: TGTGCCAGCAGCTTAAGAACACAGGGGCCTGCGAACACCGGGGAGCTGTTTTTT
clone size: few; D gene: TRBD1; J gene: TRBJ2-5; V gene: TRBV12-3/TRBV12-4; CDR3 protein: CASSPGTGSGAETQYF; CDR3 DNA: TGTGCCAGCAGTCCGGGGACAGGGTCGGGGGCAGAGACCCAGTACTTC
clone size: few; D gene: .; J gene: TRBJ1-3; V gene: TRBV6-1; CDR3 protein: CASSKDSLSGNTIYF; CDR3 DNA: TGTGCCAGCAGCAAGGACAGCCTCTCTGGAAACACCATATATTTT
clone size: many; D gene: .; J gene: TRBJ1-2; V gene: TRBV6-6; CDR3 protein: CASSYSWERSGYTF; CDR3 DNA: TGTGCCAGCAGTTACTCTTGGGAGAGGAGTGGCTACACCTTC
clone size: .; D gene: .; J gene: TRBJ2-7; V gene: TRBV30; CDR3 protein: CAFGPTTYEQYF; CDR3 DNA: TGTGCCTTCGGACCGACGACCTACGAGCAGTACTTC